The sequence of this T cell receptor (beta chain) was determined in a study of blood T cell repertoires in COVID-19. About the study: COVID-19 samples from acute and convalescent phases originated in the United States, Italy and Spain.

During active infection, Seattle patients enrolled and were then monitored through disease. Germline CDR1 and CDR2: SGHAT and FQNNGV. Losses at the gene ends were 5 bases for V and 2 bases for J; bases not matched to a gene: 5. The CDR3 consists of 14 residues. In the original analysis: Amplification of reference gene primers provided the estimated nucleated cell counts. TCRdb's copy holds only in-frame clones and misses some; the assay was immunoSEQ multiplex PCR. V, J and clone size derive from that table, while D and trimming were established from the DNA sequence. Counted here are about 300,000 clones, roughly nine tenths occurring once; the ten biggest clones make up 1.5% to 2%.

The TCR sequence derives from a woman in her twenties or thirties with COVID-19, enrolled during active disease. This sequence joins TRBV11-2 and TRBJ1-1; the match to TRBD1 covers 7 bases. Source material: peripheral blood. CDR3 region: CASSTRQGNTEAFF. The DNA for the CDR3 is TGTGCCAGCAGCACCCGACAGGGTAACACTGAAGCTTTCTTT.